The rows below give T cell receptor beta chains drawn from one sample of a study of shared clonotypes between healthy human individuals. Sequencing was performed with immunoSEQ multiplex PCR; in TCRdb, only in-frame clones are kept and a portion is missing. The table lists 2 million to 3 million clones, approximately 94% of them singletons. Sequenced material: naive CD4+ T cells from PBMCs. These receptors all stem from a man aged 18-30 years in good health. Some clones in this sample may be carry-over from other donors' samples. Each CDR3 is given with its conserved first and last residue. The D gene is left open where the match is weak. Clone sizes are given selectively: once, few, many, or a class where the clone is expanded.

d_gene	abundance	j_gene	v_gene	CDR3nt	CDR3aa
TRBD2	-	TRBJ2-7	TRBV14	TGTGCCAGCAGCCAAGGGCTAGCGGGAGGTAACTACGAGCAGTACTTC	CASSQGLAGGNYEQYF
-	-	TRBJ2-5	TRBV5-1	TGCGCCAGCCGGGACCCTCCGGAGACCCAGTACTTC	CASRDPPETQYF
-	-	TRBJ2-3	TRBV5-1	TGCGCCAGCAGCTACCGGGACCAGGCAGATACGCAGTATTTT	CASSYRDQADTQYF
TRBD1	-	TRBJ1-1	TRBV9	TGTGCCAGCAGCAGGACAGGGGGGAACACTGAAGCTTTCTTT	CASSRTGGNTEAFF
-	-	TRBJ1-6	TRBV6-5	TGTGCCAGCAGTTACGTTGGACAGAGAAATTCACCCCTCCACTTT	CASSYVGQRNSPLHF
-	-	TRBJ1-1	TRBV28	TGTGCCAGCAGTCCCCCAGGACTGGGGAACACTGAAGCTTTCTTT	CASSPPGLGNTEAFF
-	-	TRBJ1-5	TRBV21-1	TGTGCCAGCAGCAAAGTGGGGAGCCCCTACGGTGGCAATCAGCCCCAGCATTTT	CASSKVGSPYGGNQPQHF
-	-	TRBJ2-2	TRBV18	TGTGCCAGCTCACCCGACCAGAACACCGGGGAGCTGTTTTTT	CASSPDQNTGELFF
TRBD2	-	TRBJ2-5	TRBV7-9	TGTGCCAGCAGCTCCACCGGGACTAGCGGTTCCCAGGTAGAGACCCAGTACTTC	CASSSTGTSGSQVETQYF
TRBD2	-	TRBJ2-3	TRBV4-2	TGTGCCAGTTCCCGACTAGCGGGAGTTCGTACAGATACGCAGTATTTT	CASSRLAGVRTDTQYF
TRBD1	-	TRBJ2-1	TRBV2	TGTGCCAGCAGGCGACAGGGTTCCAATGAGCAGTTCTTC	CASRRQGSNEQFF
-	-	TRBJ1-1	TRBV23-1	TGCGCCAGCAGGAACGAGGACGGAAAGAACACTGAAGCTTTCTTT	CASRNEDGKNTEAFF
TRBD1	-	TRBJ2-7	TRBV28	TGTGCCAGCAGACCGGGACAGGACCCTTATGAGCAGTACTTC	CASRPGQDPYEQYF
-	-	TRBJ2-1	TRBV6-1	TGTGCCAGTGTAGCGCCGTACAATGAGCAGTTCTTC	CASVAPYNEQFF
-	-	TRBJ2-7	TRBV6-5	TGTGCCAGCACCGCGCAAGGGGGGAGGGTCTCCGAGCAGTACTTC	CASTAQGGRVSEQYF
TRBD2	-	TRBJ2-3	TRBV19	TGTGCCAGTACCCCGCCTCGGGGGGTGGCAGATACGCAGTATTTT	CASTPPRGVADTQYF
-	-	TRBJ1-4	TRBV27	TGTGCCAGCAGTTTAGGGTCCGCGTTCGGACGGGGTGAAAAACTGTTTTTT	CASSLGSAFGRGEKLFF
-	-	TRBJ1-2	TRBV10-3	TGTGCCATCAGTGATGGTCTAACTGCGGCATTAGTCTATGGCTACACCTTC	CAISDGLTAALVYGYTF
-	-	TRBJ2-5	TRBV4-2	TGTGCCAGCAGCCCCGGCCGGGAGACCCAGTACTTC	CASSPGRETQYF
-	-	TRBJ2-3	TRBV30	TGTGCCTGGAGAAAGCAGGGGATGGGGACAGATACGCAGTATTTT	CAWRKQGMGTDTQYF
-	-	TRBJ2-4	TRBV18	TGTGCCAGCTCACCAGCCGGAGAAGCCAAAAACATTCAGTACTTC	CASSPAGEAKNIQYF
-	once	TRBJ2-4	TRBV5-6	TGTGCCAGCAGCTTAGGGTTAGCCAAAAACATTCAGTACTTC	CASSLGLAKNIQYF
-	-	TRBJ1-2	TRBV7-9	TGTGCCAGCAGCTTTCAAGGTGATGGCTACACCTTC	CASSFQGDGYTF
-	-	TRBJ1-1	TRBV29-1	TGCAGCGTTGAGGGTCGACAGATGAACACTGAAGCTTTCTTT	CSVEGRQMNTEAFF
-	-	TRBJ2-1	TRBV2	TGTGCCTCAGGGGCCACTCGCGAGGAGCAGTTCTTC	CASGATREEQFF
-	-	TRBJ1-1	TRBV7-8	TGTGCCAGCAGCCCCGAGCCCTTCAGCATGAACACTGAAGCTTTCTTT	CASSPEPFSMNTEAFF
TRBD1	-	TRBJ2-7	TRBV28	TGTGCCAGCAGTTTTCGAGGACAGGGACTTAGCGAGCAGTACTTC	CASSFRGQGLSEQYF